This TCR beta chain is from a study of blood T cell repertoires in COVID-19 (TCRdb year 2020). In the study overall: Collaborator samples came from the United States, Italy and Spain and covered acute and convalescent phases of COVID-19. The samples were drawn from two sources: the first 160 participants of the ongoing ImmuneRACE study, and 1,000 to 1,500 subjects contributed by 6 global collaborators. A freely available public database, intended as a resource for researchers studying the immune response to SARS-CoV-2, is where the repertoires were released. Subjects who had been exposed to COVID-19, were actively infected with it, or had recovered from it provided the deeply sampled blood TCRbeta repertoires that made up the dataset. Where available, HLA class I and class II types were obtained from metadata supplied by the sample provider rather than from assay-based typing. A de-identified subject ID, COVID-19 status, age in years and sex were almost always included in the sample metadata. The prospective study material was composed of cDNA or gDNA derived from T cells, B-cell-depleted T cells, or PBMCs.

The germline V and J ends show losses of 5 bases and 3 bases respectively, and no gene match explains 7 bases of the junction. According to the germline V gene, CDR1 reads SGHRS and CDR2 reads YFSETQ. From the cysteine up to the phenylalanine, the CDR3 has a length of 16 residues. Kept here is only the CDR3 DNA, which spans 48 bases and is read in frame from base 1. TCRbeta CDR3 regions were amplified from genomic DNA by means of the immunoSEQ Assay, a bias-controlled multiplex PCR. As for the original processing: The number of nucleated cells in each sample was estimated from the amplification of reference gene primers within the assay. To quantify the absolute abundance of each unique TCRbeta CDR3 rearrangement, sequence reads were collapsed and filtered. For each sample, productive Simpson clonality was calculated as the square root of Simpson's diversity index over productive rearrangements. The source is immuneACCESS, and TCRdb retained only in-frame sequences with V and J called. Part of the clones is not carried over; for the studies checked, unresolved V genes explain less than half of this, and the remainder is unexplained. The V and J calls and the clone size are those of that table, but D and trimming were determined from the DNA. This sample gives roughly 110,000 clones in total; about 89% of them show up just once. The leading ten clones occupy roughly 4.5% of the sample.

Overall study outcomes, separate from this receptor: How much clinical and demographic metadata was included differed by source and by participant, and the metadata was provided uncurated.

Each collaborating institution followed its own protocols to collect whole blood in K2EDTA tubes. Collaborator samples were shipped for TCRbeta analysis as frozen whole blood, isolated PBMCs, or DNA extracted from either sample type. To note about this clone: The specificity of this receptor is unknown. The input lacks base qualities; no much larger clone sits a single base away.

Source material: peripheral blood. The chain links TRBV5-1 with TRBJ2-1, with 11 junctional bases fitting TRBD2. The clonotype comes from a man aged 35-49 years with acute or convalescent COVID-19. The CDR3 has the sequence CASRGTSGFVYNEQFF. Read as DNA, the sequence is TGCGCCAGCAGGGGGACTAGCGGTTTTGTCTACAATGAGCAGTTCTTC.